This T cell receptor beta chain emerged from a study of T cells after yellow fever vaccination. The overall study: Some fractions had low cell numbers, and these were prepared with SMART-Seq v4 Ultra Low Input. Study-level results: Clonotype sharing between CD4 and CD8 compartments was small.

TCR cDNA was made by 5'RACE template switching, adding a universal primer site and UMIs. TCRdb called the 5' RACE reads again in MiXCR, with one record for every CDR3 protein. The sample consists of about 430,000 distinct CDR3 sequences, roughly 20% of them appearing once. Germline lookup yields CDR1 SGHVS and CDR2 FNYEAQ. V was pared by 1 base and J by 5 bases, with 6 bases between. The CDR3 loop spans 13 amino acids. This clonotype has more than one count but fewer than ten. Antigen specificity is unknown. The gene calls are TRBV7-6 and TRBJ1-5; D uncertain. This TCR was recovered from a man aged 18 to 30 who received the YFV17D yellow fever vaccine. This specimen consisted of PBMCs, obtained before the yellow fever booster vaccination. CDR3 sequence (DNA): TGTGCCAGCAGCTTAGGCTGGCATCAGCCCCAGCATTTT. The encoded protein is CASSLGWHQPQHF.